This TCR beta chain was observed in a study of blood T cell repertoires in COVID-19. Turning to the study itself: Spain, Italy and the United States supplied samples that represented acute and convalescent COVID-19. PBMCs, B-cell-depleted T cells, or T cells were the source of the cDNA or gDNA that made up the material.

Per the study methods: Reference gene primer amplification gave nucleated cell count estimates. Sequencing was performed with immunoSEQ multiplex PCR; in TCRdb, only in-frame clones are kept and a portion is missing. V and J calls and clone size come straight from that table; D and trimming were deduced from the DNA. The profile shows about 160,000 clones, under 85% of them singletons. The length of the CDR3 is 12 residues. The germline CDR1 and CDR2 sequences are MNHEY and SMNVEV (reference sequence). V was shortened by 6 bases and J by 10 bases, with 16 bases between the two germline ends. The sample consisted of peripheral blood. The receptor comes from a man aged 65-85 years with acute or convalescent COVID-19. This rearrangement joins TRBV27 to TRBJ2-7; D possibly corresponds to TRBD1 (6 bases). DNA for the CDR3: TGTGCCAGCAGATCCGGGACACAACGCCAGTACTTC. This translates into CASRSGTQRQYF.